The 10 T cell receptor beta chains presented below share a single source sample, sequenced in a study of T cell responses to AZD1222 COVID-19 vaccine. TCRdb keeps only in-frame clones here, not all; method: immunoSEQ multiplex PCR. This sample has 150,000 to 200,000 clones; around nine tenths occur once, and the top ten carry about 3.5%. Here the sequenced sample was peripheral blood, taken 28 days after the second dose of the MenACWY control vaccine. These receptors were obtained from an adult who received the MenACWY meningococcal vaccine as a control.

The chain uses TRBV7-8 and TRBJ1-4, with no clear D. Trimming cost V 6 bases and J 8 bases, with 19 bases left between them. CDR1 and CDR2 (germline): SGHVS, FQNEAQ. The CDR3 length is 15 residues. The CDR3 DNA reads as TGTGCCAGCAGGACCGGGCCCAAGGACGGGGAAAAACTGTTTTTT. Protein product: CASRTGPKDGEKLFF.

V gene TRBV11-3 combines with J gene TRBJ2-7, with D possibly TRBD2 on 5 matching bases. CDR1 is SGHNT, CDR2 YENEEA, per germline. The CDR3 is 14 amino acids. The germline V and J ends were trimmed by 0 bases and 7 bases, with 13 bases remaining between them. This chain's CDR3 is CASSLEGALGEQYF. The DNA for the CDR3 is TGTGCCAGCAGCTTAGAGGGAGCTCTGGGGGAGCAGTACTTC.

DNA of the CDR3: TGTGCCATCAGTGTCGAACAGGGGGCGCTGGGCTACACCTTC. This encodes CAISVEQGALGYTF. The rearrangement uses TRBV10-3 and TRBJ1-2; TRBD1 aligns across 9 bases. The V and J ends lost 4 bases and 8 bases, in that order; junction bases with no gene match: 8. Per germline, CDR1 ENHRY and CDR2 SYGVKD. There are 14 residues in the CDR3.

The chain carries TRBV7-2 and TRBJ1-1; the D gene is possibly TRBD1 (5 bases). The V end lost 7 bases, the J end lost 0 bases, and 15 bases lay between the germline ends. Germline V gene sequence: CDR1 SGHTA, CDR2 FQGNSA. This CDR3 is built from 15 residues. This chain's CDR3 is CASIPRGYMNTEAFF. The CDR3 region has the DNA TGTGCCAGCATCCCTAGGGGCTATATGAACACTGAAGCTTTCTTT.

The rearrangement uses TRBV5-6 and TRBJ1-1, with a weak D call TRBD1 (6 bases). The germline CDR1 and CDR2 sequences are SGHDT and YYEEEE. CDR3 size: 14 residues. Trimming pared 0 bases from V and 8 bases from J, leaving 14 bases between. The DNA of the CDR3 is TGTGCCAGCAGCTTGGGCCCCTTTGACAGGGAAGCTTTCTTT. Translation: CASSLGPFDREAFF.

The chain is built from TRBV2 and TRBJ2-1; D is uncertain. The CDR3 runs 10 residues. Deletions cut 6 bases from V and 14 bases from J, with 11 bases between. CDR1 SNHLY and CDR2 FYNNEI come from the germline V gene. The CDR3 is CASRFLGEFF. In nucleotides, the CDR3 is TGTGCCAGCAGGTTCCTCGGTGAGTTCTTC.

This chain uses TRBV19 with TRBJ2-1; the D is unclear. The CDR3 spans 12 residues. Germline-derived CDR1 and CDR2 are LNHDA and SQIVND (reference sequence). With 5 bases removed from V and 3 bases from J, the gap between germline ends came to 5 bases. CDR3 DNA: TGTGCCAGTAGTTATGACTACAATGAGCAGTTCTTC. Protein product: CASSYDYNEQFF.

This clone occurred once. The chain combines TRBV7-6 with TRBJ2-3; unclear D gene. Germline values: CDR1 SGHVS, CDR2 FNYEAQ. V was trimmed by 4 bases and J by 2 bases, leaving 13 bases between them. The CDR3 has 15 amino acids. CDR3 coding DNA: TGTGCCAGCAGCTCCCTACTGATTGACACAGATACGCAGTATTTT. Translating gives CASSSLLIDTDTQYF. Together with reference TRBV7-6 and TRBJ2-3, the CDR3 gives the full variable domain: GAGVSQSPRYKVTKRGQDVALRCDPISGHVSLYWYRQALGQGPEFLTYFNYEAQQDKSGLPNDRFSAERPEGSISTLTIQRTEQRDSAMYRCASSSLLIDTDTQYFGPGTRLTVL.

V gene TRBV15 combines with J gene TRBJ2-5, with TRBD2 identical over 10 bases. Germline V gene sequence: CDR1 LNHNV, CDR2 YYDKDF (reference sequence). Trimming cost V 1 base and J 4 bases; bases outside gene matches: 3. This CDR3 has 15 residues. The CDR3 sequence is CATSRVTSGLETQYF. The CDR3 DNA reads TGTGCCACCAGCAGAGTGACTAGCGGGCTAGAGACCCAGTACTTC. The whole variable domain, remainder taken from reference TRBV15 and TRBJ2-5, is DAMVIQNPRYQVTQFGKPVTLSCSQTLNHNVMYWYQQKSSQAPKLLFHYYDKDFNNEADTPDNFQSRRPNTSFCFLDIRSPGLGDTAMYLCATSRVTSGLETQYFGPGTRLLVL.

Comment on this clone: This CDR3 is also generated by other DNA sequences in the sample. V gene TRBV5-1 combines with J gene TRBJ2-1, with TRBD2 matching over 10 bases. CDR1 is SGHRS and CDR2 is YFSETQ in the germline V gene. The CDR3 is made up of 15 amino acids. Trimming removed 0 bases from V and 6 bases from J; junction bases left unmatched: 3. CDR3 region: CASSLGLAGLNEQFF. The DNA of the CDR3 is TGCGCCAGCAGCTTGGGACTAGCGGGCCTCAATGAGCAGTTCTTC.